Shown below are 2 T cell receptor beta chains from a single sample sequenced in a study of blood T cell repertoires in COVID-19. Only in-frame clones appear in the TCRdb table, and some are missing; sequencing was by immunoSEQ multiplex PCR. The data show 150,000 to 200,000 clones, about 80% seen once. The specimen was peripheral blood. These receptors were taken from a woman older than 75 with acute or convalescent COVID-19.

V and J are TRBV30 and TRBJ2-3, with a weak D call TRBD1 (5 bases). The CDR3 totals 14 residues. The V gene's germline CDR1 is GTSNPN and CDR2 SVGIG (reference sequence). With 1 base removed from V and 0 bases from J, the gap between germline ends came to 8 bases. The CDR3 coding sequence is TGTGCCTGGAGTGAGGGGTATAGCACAGATACGCAGTATTTT. It specifies CAWSEGYSTDTQYF.

The genes are TRBV29-1 and TRBJ1-5; a possible D gene is TRBD1 (6 bases). V was trimmed by 6 bases and J by 0 bases, leaving 12 bases between them. The CDR3 covers 14 residues. Germline lookup yields CDR1 SQVTM and CDR2 ANQGSEA. In nucleotides, the CDR3 is TGCAGCGTCGGGGACATTCATAGCAATCAGCCCCAGCATTTT. It codes for CSVGDIHSNQPQHF.